Described below is a single TCR beta chain sequence and its context. What it binds is unknown. The investigators reverse transcribed all of the isolated RNA, so they sequenced expressed TCRB transcripts. The data were produced by immunoSEQ multiplex PCR, yet TCRdb's version contains in-frame clones alone and is incomplete. The sample gives some 700,000 clones, about an eighth of which show up once; 0.02% to 0.025% is in the top ten. This entry belongs to a study of beta chain features in type 1 diabetes. CD45RO/CCR7/CD25/CD127/CD95/CD27 sorting isolated CD4+ naive, central memory, regulatory and stem cell-like memory cells. Study-level findings and limits: Among type 1 diabetes patients, VDJ junctions had fewer insertions and more deletions. Shorter TCRB CDR3s, moderately but significantly so, marked every one of the four CD4+ subsets in Type 1 diabetes patients.

The source is a young man with type 1 diabetes. The material sequenced was naive CD4+ T cells from blood.

CDR3 nucleotides: TGTGCCACCAGCGGCGACAGTGGCCCCTACGAGCAGTACTTC. Translating gives CATSGDSGPYEQYF. This chain uses TRBV15 with TRBJ2-7; tentative D call: TRBD1 (5 bases). Trimming took 5 bases from V and 2 from J, leaving 13 bases between them. Germline loops: CDR1 LNHNV, CDR2 YYDKDF (reference sequence). This CDR3 has 14 residues.